The sequence of this T cell receptor (beta chain) was determined in a study of blood T cell repertoires in COVID-19. In the study overall: T cells, B-cell-depleted T cells, or PBMCs provided the cDNA or gDNA that served as material.

Germline values: CDR1 MNHEY, CDR2 SMNVEV (reference sequence). This CDR3 region has 15 residues. V was pared by 5 bases and J by 5 bases, with 18 bases between. Profiling relied on immunoSEQ multiplex PCR, and the TCRdb table lists in-frame clones only, not all of them. The sample contains 150,000 to 200,000 clones, over 85% of which appear only once. This clone is a singleton in its sample. The sequence derives from a woman aged 50 to 60 with acute or convalescent COVID-19. The chain recombines TRBV27 with TRBJ1-1; D is unresolved. The sequenced material came from peripheral blood. The CDR3 reads CASSHPAVSWTEAFF. The CDR3 nucleotides read TGTGCCAGCAGTCACCCGGCGGTTAGCTGGACTGAAGCTTTCTTT.